This TCR beta chain appears in the sequencing data of a study of metastatic and nonmetastatic thyroid tumors. General study results and limits: Benign nodules reportedly had significantly lower TCR beta diversity than malignant thyroid tumors in blood and tumor.

Prior to thyroid surgery, none of the patients had received any treatment. As processed by the authors: For papillary thyroid cancer, a distant-metastasis classifier was constructed from CDR3 differences observed across clinicopathological groups. TCRdb re-called the PCR reads via MiXCR. The V and J calls, along with clone size, are taken from TCRdb and not from the paper's own processing. The sample lists about 70,000 clones, more than 15% occurring once. Ten or more counts support this clone. Antigen: not known. The germline V and J ends were trimmed by 0 bases and 9 bases, with 12 bases remaining between them. The germline CDR1 and CDR2 sequences are SGHNT and YENEEA. CDR3 size: 13 residues.

The chain combines TRBV11-3 with TRBJ2-7; no reliable D call. Source material: blood. This sequence originates from a female donor with papillary thyroid cancer or a benign thyroid nodule (not recorded which). Some clones in this sample may be carry-over from other donors' samples. The CDR3 DNA sequence: TGTGCCAGCAGCTTAGATCTGAGTGGCTGGCAGTACTTC. Protein sequence: CASSLDLSGWQYF. The full variable domain, its missing parts supplied by reference TRBV11-3 and TRBJ2-7, is EAGVVQSPRYKIIEKKQPVAFWCNPISGHNTLYWYLQNLGQGPELLIRYENEEAVDDSQLPKDRFSAERLKGVDSTLKIQPAELGDSAVYLCASSLDLSGWQYFGPGTRLTVT.